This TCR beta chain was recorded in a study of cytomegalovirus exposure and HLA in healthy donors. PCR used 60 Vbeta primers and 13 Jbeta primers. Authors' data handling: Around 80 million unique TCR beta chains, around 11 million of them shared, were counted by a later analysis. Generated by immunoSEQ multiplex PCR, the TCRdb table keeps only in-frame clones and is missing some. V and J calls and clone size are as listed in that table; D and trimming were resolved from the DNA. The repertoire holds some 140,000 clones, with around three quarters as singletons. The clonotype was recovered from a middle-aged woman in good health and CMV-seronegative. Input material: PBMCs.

The chain's CDR3 is CASSTGQGTYEQYF. The CDR3 DNA reads as TGTGCCAGTAGTACCGGACAGGGTACCTACGAGCAGTACTTC. The rearrangement links TRBV19 to TRBJ2-7; 8 bases match TRBD1. J gave up 2 bases and V 4 bases, and 4 bases lay outside the gene matches. Germline V lookup: CDR1 LNHDA, CDR2 SQIVND (reference sequence). The CDR3 runs to 14 residues.